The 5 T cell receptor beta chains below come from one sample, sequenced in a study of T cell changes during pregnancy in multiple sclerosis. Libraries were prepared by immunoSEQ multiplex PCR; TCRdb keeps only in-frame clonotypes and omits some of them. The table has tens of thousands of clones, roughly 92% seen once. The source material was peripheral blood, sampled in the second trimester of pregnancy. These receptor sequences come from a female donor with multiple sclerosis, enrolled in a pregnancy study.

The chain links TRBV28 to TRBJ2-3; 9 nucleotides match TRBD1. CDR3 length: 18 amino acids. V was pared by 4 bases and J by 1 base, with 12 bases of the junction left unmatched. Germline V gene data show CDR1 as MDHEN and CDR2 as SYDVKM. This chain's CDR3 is CASSSTGGPPYRTDTQYF. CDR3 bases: TGTGCCAGCAGTTCGACAGGGGGTCCGCCCTACCGCACAGATACGCAGTATTTT.

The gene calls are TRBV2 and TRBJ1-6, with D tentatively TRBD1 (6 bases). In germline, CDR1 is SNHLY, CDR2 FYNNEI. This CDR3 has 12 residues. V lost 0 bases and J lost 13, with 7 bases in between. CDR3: CASSEAGAPLHF. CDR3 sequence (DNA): TGTGCCAGCAGTGAAGCGGGGGCGCCCCTCCACTTT.

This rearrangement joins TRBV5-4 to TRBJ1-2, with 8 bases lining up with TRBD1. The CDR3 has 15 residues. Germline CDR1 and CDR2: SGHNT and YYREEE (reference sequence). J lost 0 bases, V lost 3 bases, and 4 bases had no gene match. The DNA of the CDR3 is TGTGCCAGCAGCTCGGCGGGACAGGCTAACTATGGCTACACCTTC. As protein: CASSSAGQANYGYTF.

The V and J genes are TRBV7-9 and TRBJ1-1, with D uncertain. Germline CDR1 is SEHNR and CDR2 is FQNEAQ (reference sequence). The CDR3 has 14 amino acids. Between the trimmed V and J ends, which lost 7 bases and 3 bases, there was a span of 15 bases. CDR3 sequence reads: CASTEGLQYTEAFF. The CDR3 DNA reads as TGTGCCAGCACCGAGGGCCTACAGTACACTGAAGCTTTCTTT.

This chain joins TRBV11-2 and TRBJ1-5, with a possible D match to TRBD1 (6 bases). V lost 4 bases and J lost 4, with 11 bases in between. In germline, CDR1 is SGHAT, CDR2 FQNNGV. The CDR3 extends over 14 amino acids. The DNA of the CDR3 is TGTGCCAGCAGCTCCCGGACAGAAAATCAGCCCCAGCATTTT. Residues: CASSSRTENQPQHF.